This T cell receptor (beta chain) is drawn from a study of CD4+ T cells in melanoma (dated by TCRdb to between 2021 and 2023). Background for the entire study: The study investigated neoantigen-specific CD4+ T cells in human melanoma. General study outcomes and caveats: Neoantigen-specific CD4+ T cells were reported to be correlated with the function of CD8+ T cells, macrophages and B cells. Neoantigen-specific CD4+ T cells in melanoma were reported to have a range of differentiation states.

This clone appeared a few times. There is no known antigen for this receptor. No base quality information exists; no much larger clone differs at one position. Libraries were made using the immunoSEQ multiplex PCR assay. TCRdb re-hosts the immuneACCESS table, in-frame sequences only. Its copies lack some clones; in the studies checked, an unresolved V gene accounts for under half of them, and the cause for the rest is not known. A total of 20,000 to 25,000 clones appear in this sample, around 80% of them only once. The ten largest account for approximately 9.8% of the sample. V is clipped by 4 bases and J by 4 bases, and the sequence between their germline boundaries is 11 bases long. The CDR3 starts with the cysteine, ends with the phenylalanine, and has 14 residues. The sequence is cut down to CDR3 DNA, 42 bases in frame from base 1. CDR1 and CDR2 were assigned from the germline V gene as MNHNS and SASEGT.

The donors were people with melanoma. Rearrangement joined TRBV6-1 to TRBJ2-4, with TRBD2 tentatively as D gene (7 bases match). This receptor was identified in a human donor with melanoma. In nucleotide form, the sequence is TGTGCCAGCAGTGGGGGGGGGCAGAAAAACATTCAGTACTTC. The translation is CASSGGGQKNIQYF.